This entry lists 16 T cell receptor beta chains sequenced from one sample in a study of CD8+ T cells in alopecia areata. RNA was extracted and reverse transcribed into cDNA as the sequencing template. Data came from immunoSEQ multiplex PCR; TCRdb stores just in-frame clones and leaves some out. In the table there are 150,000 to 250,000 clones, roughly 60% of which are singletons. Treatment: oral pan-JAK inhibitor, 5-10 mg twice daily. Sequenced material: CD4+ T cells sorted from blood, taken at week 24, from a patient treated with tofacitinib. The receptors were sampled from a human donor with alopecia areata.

CDR3 in amino acids: CASRERGSSYNEQFF. The CDR3 nucleotides read TGTGCCAGCAGGGAGCGGGGGAGTAGCTACAATGAGCAGTTCTTC. The chain uses TRBV7-2 and TRBJ2-1; 8 nucleotides align to TRBD2. The CDR3 consists of 15 residues. CDR1 and CDR2 from the germline V gene are SGHTA and FQGNSA. The ends lost 6 bases at V and 3 bases at J; junction bases unmatched: 7.

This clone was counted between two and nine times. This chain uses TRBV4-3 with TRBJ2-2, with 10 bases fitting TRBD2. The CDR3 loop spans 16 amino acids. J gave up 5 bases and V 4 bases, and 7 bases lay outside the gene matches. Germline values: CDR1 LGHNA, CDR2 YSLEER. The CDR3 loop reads CASSRAPAGGTGELFF. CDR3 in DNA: TGCGCCAGCAGCCGCGCTCCAGCGGGAGGGACCGGGGAGCTGTTTTTT.

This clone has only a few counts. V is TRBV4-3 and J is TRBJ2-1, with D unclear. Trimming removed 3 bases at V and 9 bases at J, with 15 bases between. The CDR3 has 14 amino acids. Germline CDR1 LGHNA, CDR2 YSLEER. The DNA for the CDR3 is TGCGCCAGCAGCCAGTCCGGCTTGGGGATTGAGCAGTTCTTC. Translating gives CASSQSGLGIEQFF.

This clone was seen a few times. CDR3 residues: CAWKIPGADGYTF. The DNA of the CDR3 is TGTGCCTGGAAAATCCCCGGGGCGGATGGCTACACCTTC. The chain couples TRBV30 to TRBJ1-2, with a weak D call TRBD1 (5 bases). CDR1 is GTSNPN and CDR2 is SVGIG in the germline V gene (reference sequence). The CDR3 is 13 amino acids. V gave up 4 bases and J gave up 6 bases, with 15 bases separating them.

DNA of the CDR3: TGTGCCAGCAGCTCCAGGGAGGGATATGGCTACACCTTC. It codes for CASSSREGYGYTF. The chain couples TRBV6-5 to TRBJ1-2; perhaps TRBD1 as D (5 bases). Germline CDR1 is MNHEY and CDR2 is SVGAGI. This CDR3 region has 13 residues. The V and J ends lost 6 bases and 5 bases respectively, with 13 bases between them.

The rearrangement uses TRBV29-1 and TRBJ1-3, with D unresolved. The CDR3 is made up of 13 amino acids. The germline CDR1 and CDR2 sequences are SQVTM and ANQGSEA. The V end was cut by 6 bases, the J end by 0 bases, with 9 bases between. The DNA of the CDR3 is TGCAGCGTCCGCATCTTCTCTGGAAACACCATATATTTT. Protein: CSVRIFSGNTIYF.

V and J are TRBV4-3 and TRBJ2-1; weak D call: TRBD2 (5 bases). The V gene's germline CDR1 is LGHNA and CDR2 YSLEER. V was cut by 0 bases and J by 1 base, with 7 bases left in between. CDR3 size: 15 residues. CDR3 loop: CASSQDTSSYNEQFF. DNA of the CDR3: TGCGCCAGCAGCCAAGATACTAGTTCCTACAATGAGCAGTTCTTC.

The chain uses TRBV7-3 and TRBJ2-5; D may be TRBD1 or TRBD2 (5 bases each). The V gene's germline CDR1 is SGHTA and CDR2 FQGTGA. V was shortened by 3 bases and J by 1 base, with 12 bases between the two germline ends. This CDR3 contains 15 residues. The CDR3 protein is CASSFKPGPQETQYF. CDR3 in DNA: TGTGCCAGCAGCTTTAAACCGGGACCCCAAGAGACCCAGTACTTC.

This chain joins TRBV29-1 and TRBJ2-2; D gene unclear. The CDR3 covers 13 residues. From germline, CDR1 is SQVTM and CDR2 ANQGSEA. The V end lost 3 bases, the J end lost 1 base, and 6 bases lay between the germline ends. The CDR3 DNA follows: TGCAGCGTTGACAGCCAGAACACCGGGGAGCTGTTTTTT. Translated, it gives CSVDSQNTGELFF.

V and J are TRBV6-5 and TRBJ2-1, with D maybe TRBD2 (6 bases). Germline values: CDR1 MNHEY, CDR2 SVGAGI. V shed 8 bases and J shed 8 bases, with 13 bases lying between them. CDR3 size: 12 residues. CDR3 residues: CASRRVADEQFF. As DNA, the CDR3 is TGTGCCAGCCGGAGGGTAGCGGATGAGCAGTTCTTC.

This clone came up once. CDR3 coding DNA: TGTGCCAGTAGTATCTTGAGGTCAGGGGGCCATGGCTACACCTTC. It is translated as CASSILRSGGHGYTF. The rearrangement uses TRBV19 and TRBJ1-2; 8 bases align to TRBD1. Per germline, CDR1 LNHDA and CDR2 SQIVND (reference sequence). The CDR3 has 15 residues. The ends lost 3 bases at V and 6 bases at J; junction bases unmatched: 9.

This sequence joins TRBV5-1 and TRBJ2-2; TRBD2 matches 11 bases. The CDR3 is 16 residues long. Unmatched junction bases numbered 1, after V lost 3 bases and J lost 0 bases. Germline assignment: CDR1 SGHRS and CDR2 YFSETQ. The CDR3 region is CASSSGLAANTGELFF. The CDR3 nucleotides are TGCGCCAGCAGCTCGGGACTAGCGGCGAACACCGGGGAGCTGTTTTTT.

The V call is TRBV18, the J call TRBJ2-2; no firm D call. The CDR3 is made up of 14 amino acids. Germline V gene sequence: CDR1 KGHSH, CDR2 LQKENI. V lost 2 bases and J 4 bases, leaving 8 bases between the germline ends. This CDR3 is CASSPELGTGELFF. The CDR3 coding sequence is TGTGCCAGCTCACCAGAGTTAGGCACCGGGGAGCTGTTTTTT.

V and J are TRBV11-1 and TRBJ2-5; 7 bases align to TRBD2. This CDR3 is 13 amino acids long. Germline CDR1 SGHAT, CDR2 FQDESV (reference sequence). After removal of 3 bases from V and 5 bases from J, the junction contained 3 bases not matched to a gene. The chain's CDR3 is CASSFGTTETQYF. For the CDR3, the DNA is TGTGCCAGCAGCTTCGGGACTACCGAGACCCAGTACTTC.

CDR3 amino acids: CASSQAGSGQPQHF. In DNA, the CDR3 is TGCGCCAGCAGCCAAGCGGGGTCGGGTCAGCCCCAGCATTTT. The rearrangement joins TRBV4-1 to TRBJ1-5, with D unresolved. Germline assignment: CDR1 MGHRA and CDR2 YSYEKL. CDR3 length equals 14 residues. Deletions cut 1 base from V and 6 bases from J, with 10 bases between.

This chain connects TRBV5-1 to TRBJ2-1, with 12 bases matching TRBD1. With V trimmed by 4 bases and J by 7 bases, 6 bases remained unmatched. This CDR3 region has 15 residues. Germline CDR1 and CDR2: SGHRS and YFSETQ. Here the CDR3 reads CASSLGQGAKNEQFF. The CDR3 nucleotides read TGCGCCAGCAGCCTGGGACAGGGGGCGAAAAATGAGCAGTTCTTC.